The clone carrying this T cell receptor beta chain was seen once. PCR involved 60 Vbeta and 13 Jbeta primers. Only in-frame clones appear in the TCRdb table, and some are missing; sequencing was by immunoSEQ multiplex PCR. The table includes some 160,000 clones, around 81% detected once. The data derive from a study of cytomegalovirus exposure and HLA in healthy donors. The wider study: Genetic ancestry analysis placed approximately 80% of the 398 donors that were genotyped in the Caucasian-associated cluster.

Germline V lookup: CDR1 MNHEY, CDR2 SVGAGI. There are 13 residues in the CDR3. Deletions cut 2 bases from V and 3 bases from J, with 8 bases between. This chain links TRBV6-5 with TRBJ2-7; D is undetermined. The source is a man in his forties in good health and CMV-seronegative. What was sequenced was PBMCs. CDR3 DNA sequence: TGTGCCAGCAGTTACCGACAATTCTACGAGCAGTACTTC. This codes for CASSYRQFYEQYF.